The present entry profiles one TCR beta chain with its context. With V trimmed by 0 bases and J by 5 bases, 4 bases remained unmatched. This CDR3 spans 15 amino acids. Germline V gives CDR1 SGHVS, CDR2 FNYEAQ. The table came from immunoSEQ multiplex PCR; TCRdb's copy has only in-frame clones and leaves some out. Among some 58,000 clones listed, less than 90% were seen once. The data are from a study of OX40 agonist ivuxolimab in advanced cancers. The sample here was CD4+ or CD8+ T cells sorted from blood, taken in a trial of the OX40 agonist ivuxolimab. This rearrangement joins TRBV7-6 to TRBJ2-1, with 7 bases lining up with TRBD2. The sequence was collected from an adult with an advanced solid tumor such as melanoma, head and neck, liver or kidney cancer. The CDR3 DNA follows: TGTGCCAGCAGCTTAGCGCCTCTAGCGGACAATGAGCAGTTCTTC. Protein product: CASSLAPLADNEQFF. The full variable domain, rest sourced from reference TRBV7-6 and TRBJ2-1, is GAGVSQSPRYKVTKRGQDVALRCDPISGHVSLYWYRQALGQGPEFLTYFNYEAQQDKSGLPNDRFSAERPEGSISTLTIQRTEQRDSAMYRCASSLAPLADNEQFFGPGTRLTVL.